This T cell receptor beta chain was documented in a study of blood T cell repertoires in COVID-19. Whole-study context: Spain, Italy and the United States supplied samples that represented acute and convalescent COVID-19.

The trim removed 8 bases at V and 4 bases at J, leaving 5 bases unmatched. The germline gives CDR1 KGHSH, CDR2 LQKENI. The CDR3 loop spans 13 amino acids. The study drew participants aged about 18 to 89 years from around 24 US areas. Each participant's cohort was designated according to participant-reported clinical history. TCRdb's table, derived via immunoSEQ multiplex PCR, lists solely in-frame clones and lacks some. The sample includes about 200,000 clones, roughly 82% of them seen just once. The genes are TRBV18 and TRBJ1-5; 7 bases are a match to TRBD1. Sequenced material: PBMCs or T cells enriched from blood (not recorded which). This receptor was obtained from a man aged 35 to 55 with acute COVID-19. The CDR3 region has the DNA TGTGCCAGCACGGGACAGCAAAATCAGCCCCAGCATTTT. It specifies CASTGQQNQPQHF.